This T cell receptor (beta chain) was identified in a study of blood T cell repertoires in COVID-19. Across the whole study: The study drew acute and convalescent COVID-19 samples from the United States, Italy and Spain.

Those who participated ranged in age from roughly 18 to 100 years and resided in 20 to 30 US areas. This clone appeared a few times. A junction end diverges from the germline sequence, so it may reflect a read error. Repertoires were generated with immunoSEQ multiplex PCR, while TCRdb's copy carries only in-frame clones and drops some. The sample lists some 200,000 clones, around 80% seen once, with roughly 17% in the top ten. CDR3 length: 11 residues. Germline-derived CDR1 and CDR2 are GTSNPN and SVGIG (reference sequence). The receptor was isolated from a woman aged 50 to 60 who had recovered from COVID-19. The chain joins TRBV30 to TRBJ2-3; D unresolved. Sequencing used PBMCs or T cells enriched from blood (not recorded which). As DNA, the CDR3 is TGTGCCTGGAGTGTTGGTGACCAGAGGAATTTT. It encodes CAWSVGDQRNF.